These 9 T cell receptor beta chains were all obtained from the same sample, sequenced in a study of cytomegalovirus exposure and HLA in healthy donors. Profiled with immunoSEQ multiplex PCR; TCRdb holds only in-frame clones, not every one. The sample carries 100,000 to 150,000 clones, more than 95% recorded once. The sample consisted of PBMCs. The receptor source for this set is a man between 18 and 29 years old in good health and CMV-seronegative.

The chain uses TRBV12-2 and TRBJ2-4; the table's D call TRBD1 went unverified against the DNA. TRBV12-2 is flagged as a pseudogene. The CDR3 length is 21 residues. This CDR3 is CASRFLLIRDREAVGKNIQYF. The CDR3 nucleotides are TGTGCAAGTCGCTTTTTACTAATCCGGGACAGAGAAGCCGTGGGCAAAAACATTCAGTACTTC.

The chain employs TRBV2 and TRBJ2-3, with TRBD1 as a possible D gene (5 bases). The CDR3 covers 14 residues. Germline V gene data show CDR1 as SNHLY and CDR2 as FYNNEI. Trimming removed 1 base from V and 2 bases from J, with 7 bases in between. In DNA, the CDR3 is TGTGCCAGCAGTGAAGGACAGATCACAGATACGCAGTATTTT. It is translated as CASSEGQITDTQYF.

As to this clone: This sample also contains other DNA sequences that code for the same CDR3. The chain employs TRBV19 and TRBJ1-1, with unresolved D. The germline V gene has CDR1 LNHDA and CDR2 SQIVND (reference sequence). This CDR3 contains 13 residues. V lost 3 bases, J lost 2 bases, and 7 bases lay in between. The CDR3 spells CASSIGRNTEAFF. The CDR3 DNA follows: TGTGCCAGTAGTATTGGGAGAAACACTGAAGCTTTCTTT.

The genes are TRBV2 and TRBJ2-5; 16 nucleotides match TRBD2. Germline V CDR1 and CDR2: SNHLY, FYNNEI. This CDR3 region has 19 residues. Losses at the gene ends were 6 bases for V and 4 bases for J; bases not matched to a gene: 14. The CDR3 bases are TGTGCCAGCAGCCCCGGGACTAGCGGGAGGGGGCCGGGGGGAGAGACCCAGTACTTC. Translated: CASSPGTSGRGPGGETQYF.

The chain links TRBV7-2 to TRBJ2-5, with 10 bases fitting TRBD2. V lost 3 bases and J lost 2; bases outside the gene matches: 6. This CDR3 has 16 amino acids. Germline loops: CDR1 SGHTA, CDR2 FQGNSA. CDR3 protein: CASSLGLAGAQETQYF. In DNA, the CDR3 is TGTGCCAGCAGCTTGGGTCTAGCGGGGGCACAAGAGACCCAGTACTTC.

The chain couples TRBV27 to TRBJ2-2, with a tentative D call TRBD2 (7 bases). Germline V gives CDR1 MNHEY, CDR2 SMNVEV (reference sequence). There are 17 residues in the CDR3. V was trimmed by 2 bases and J by 4 bases, leaving 17 bases between them. The CDR3 DNA follows: TGTGCCAGCAGTTTAAGATCCGGGGGCGGGGGCACCGGGGAGCTGTTTTTT. Translated: CASSLRSGGGGTGELFF.

The chain links TRBV7-3 to TRBJ2-3; 11 bases match TRBD2. There are 15 residues in the CDR3. The germline V gene encodes CDR1 SGHTA and CDR2 FQGTGA. The junction had 5 bases not matched to a gene; V was cut back by 5 bases and J by 4 bases. CDR3 DNA: TGTGCCAGCAGCCGACTAGCGGGATCAGCAGATACGCAGTATTTT. This sequence encodes CASSRLAGSADTQYF.

This sequence joins TRBV15 and TRBJ2-7; 7 bases are shared with TRBD1. The ends lost 5 bases at V and 6 bases at J; junction bases unmatched: 1. Looked up from germline, CDR1 is LNHNV and CDR2 is YYDKDF (reference sequence). The CDR3 runs to 11 residues. The CDR3 reads CATSGTAEQYF. The CDR3 DNA sequence: TGTGCCACCAGCGGGACAGCCGAGCAGTACTTC.

The chain has TRBV27 and TRBJ2-7; 7 positions agree with TRBD2. V gave up 5 bases and J gave up 3 bases; unmatched junction bases: 10. CDR3 length: 15 residues. CDR1 and CDR2 from the germline V gene are MNHEY and SMNVEV (reference sequence). The CDR3 sequence is CASSPLIAGNYEQYF. CDR3 nucleotides: TGTGCCAGCAGTCCCCTTATAGCGGGCAACTACGAGCAGTACTTC.